The present T cell receptor (beta chain) was sequenced within a study of CD8 T cells in ankylosing spondylitis. Study-wide results and caveats: Prior work had noted some motif variants in reactive arthritis blood and synovial fluid.

Germline CDR1 MNHNS, CDR2 SASEGT. The CDR3 sequence is 15 residues long. Trimming took off 4 bases at V and 3 bases at J, with 13 bases between the two ends. Researchers built TCR beta libraries using quantitative 5'-RACE with molecular barcodes. TCRdb called the 5' RACE reads again in MiXCR, with one record for every CDR3 protein. The table shows approximately 39,000 distinct CDR3 sequences, with 8% to 13% occurring only once. This clonotype has at least ten counts. Antigen specificity is unknown. Material for sequencing was synovial fluid, either unsorted or a sorted T cell fraction (not recorded which). The source of this sequence is a male donor with ankylosing spondylitis. The gene calls are TRBV6-1 and TRBJ2-1; TRBD2 might be the D (5 bases). The DNA for the CDR3 is TGTGCCAGCAGTGCGTCCAGCGGAGGCTACAATGAGCAGTTCTTC. Encoded protein: CASSASSGGYNEQFF.